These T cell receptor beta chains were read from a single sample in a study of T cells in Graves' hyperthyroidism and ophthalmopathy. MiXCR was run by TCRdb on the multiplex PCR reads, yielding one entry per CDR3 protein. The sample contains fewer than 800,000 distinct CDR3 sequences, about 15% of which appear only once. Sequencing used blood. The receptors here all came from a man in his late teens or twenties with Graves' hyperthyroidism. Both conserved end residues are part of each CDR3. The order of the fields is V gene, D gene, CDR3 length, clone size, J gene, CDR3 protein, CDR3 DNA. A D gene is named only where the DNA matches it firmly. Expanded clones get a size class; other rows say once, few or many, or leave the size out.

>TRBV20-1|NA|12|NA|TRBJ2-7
CSARARAGEQYF
TGCAGTGCAAGGGCCAGGGCCGGCGAGCAGTACTTC
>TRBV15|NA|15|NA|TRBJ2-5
CATSRDVSSGATQYF
TGTGCCACCAGCAGAGATGTGAGTTCGGGAGCGACCCAGTACTTC
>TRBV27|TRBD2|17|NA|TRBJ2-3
CASSLSASGISTDTQYF
TGTGCCAGCAGTTTATCGGCTAGCGGGATTAGCACAGATACGCAGTATTTT
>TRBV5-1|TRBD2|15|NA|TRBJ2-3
CANSSSGDSTDTQYF
TGCGCCAACAGCTCGAGCGGGGATAGCACAGATACGCAGTATTTT
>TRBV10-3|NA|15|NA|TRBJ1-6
CAISGPGGDNSPLHF
TGTGCCATCAGTGGACCCGGGGGCGATAATTCACCCCTCCACTTT
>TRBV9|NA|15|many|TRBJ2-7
CASSVMGGAEYEQYF
TGTGCCAGCAGCGTAATGGGGGGAGCCGAGTACGAGCAGTACTTC
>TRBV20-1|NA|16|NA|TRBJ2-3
CSARELLVTSTDTQYF
TGCAGTGCTAGAGAGCTGCTAGTAACTAGCACAGATACGCAGTATTTT
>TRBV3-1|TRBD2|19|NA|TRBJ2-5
CASSLGLKIRTSGRETQYF
TGTGCCAGCAGCCTGGGACTGAAAATAAGGACTAGCGGGAGAGAGACCCAGTACTTC
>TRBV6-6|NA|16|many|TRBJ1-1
CASSYGAVTMNTEAFF
TGTGCCAGCAGTTACGGGGCGGTTACTATGAACACTGAAGCTTTCTTT
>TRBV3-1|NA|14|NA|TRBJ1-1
CASSQGSWDTEAFF
TGTGCCAGCAGCCAAGGGAGTTGGGACACTGAAGCTTTCTTT
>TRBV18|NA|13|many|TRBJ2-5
CASSARLKETQYF
TGTGCCAGCTCTGCCCGCCTCAAAGAGACCCAGTACTTC
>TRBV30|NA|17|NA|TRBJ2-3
CAWSGKDTHSSTDTQYF
TGTGCCTGGAGTGGTAAGGACACCCACTCTAGCACAGATACGCAGTATTTT
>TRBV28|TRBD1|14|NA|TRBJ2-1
CASTSQGAYNEQFF
TGTGCCAGCACCTCCCAGGGGGCTTACAATGAGCAGTTCTTC
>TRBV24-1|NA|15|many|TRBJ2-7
CATSDGGTSSYEQYF
TGTGCCACCAGTGATGGGGGGACATCCTCCTACGAGCAGTACTTC
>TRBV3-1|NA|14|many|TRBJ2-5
CASSQDTGGETQYF
TGTGCCAGCAGCCAAGATACAGGTGGGGAGACCCAGTACTTC
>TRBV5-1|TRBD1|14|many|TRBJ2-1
CASRPRDRNNEQFF
TGCGCCAGCAGGCCCCGGGACAGAAACAATGAGCAGTTCTTC
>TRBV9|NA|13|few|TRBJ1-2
CASSPRPYYGYTF
TGTGCCAGCAGCCCTAGGCCGTACTATGGCTACACCTTC
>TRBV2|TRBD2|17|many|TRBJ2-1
CASSRMKTGLADNEQFF
TGTGCCAGCAGCCGCATGAAGACGGGACTAGCCGACAATGAGCAGTTCTTC
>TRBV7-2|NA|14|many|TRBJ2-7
CASSRGSLSYEQYF
TGTGCCAGCAGCCGCGGTTCACTCTCCTACGAGCAGTACTTC
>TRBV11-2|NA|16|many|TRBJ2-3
CASSSLGWGKSDTQYF
TGTGCCAGCAGCTCACTCGGGTGGGGCAAGTCAGATACGCAGTATTTT
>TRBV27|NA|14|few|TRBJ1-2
CASSDYRRLYGYTF
TGTGCCAGCAGTGATTATCGGCGGCTCTATGGCTACACCTTC
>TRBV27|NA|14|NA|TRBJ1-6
CASRAGEARTPLHF
TGTGCCAGCAGAGCCGGGGAGGCGAGGACACCCCTCCACTTT
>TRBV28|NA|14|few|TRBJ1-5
CASSLVGVAQPQHF
TGTGCCAGCAGTTTAGTGGGGGTTGCGCAGCCCCAGCATTTT
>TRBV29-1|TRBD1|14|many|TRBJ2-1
CSVSPGTGYNEQFF
TGCAGCGTTTCCCCCGGGACAGGTTACAATGAGCAGTTCTTC
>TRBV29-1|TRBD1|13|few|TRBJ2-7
CSVLPGTEFEQYF
TGCAGCGTTCTCCCCGGGACAGAATTCGAGCAGTACTTC
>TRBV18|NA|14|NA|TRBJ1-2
CASSPATSGYGYTF
TGTGCCAGCTCACCAGCTACCTCGGGGTATGGCTACACCTTC
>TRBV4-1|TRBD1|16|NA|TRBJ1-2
CASSHYFGQGGYGYTF
TGCGCCAGCAGCCACTACTTCGGACAGGGAGGCTATGGCTACACCTTC
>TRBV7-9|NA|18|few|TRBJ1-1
CASSGETGDGAEDTEAFF
TGTGCCAGCAGCGGGGAGACAGGAGATGGAGCGGAAGACACTGAAGCTTTCTTT
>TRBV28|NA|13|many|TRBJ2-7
CASSLRESYEQYF
TGTGCCAGCAGTTTGAGGGAATCCTACGAGCAGTACTTC
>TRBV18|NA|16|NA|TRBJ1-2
CASSPPGRGASNGYTF
TGTGCCAGCTCACCACCAGGAAGAGGGGCAAGTAATGGCTACACCTTC
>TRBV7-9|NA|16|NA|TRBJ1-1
CASSLSGLTGNTEAFF
TGTGCCAGCAGCTTAAGCGGGCTCACAGGGAACACTGAAGCTTTCTTT
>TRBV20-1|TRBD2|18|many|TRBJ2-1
CSARDPASGGSSYNEQFF
TGCAGTGCTAGAGATCCCGCTAGCGGGGGCAGCTCCTACAATGAGCAGTTCTTC
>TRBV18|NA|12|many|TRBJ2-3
CASSSLVDTQYF
TGTGCCAGCTCATCGTTGGTAGATACGCAGTATTTT
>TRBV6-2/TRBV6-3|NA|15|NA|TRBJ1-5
CASSYRNSGSQPQHF
TGTGCCAGCAGTTACCGTAATTCAGGGAGTCAGCCCCAGCATTTT
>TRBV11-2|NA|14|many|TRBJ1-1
CASSLGRFGTEAFF
TGTGCCAGCAGCTTAGGAAGATTCGGCACTGAAGCTTTCTTT
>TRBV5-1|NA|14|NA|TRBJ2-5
CASSLAGHETTQYF
TGCGCCAGCAGCTTGGCCGGGCATGAAACGACCCAGTACTTC
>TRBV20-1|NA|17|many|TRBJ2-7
CSARGHIGVGVAYEQYF
TGCAGTGCTAGAGGCCACATTGGCGTGGGGGTGGCCTACGAGCAGTACTTC
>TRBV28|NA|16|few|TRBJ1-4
CASSNKLPGQNEKLFF
TGTGCCAGCAGTAATAAACTCCCTGGACAGAATGAAAAACTGTTTTTT
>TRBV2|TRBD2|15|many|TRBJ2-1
CASRSLGTTDNEQFF
TGTGCCAGCAGGAGTCTCGGGACTACCGACAATGAGCAGTTCTTC
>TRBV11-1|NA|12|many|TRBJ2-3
CASSFRRDTQYF
TGTGCCAGCAGCTTTAGGAGAGATACGCAGTATTTT
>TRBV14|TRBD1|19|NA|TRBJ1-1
CASSQERRDRGIHGTEAFF
TGTGCCAGCAGCCAAGAGCGCCGGGACAGGGGTATCCATGGCACTGAAGCTTTCTTT
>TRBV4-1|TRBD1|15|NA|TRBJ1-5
CASSQVQGSNQPQHF
TGCGCCAGCAGCCAGGTACAGGGGAGCAATCAGCCCCAGCATTTT
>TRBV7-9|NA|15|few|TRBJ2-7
CASSSFPNEGYEQYF
TGTGCCAGCAGCTCGTTCCCCAACGAGGGGTACGAGCAGTACTTC
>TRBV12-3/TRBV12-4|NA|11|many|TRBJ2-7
CASSYGYEQYF
TGTGCCAGCAGTTACGGGTACGAGCAGTACTTC